The T cell receptor beta chain described here comes from a study of human T cells and chemical hapten exposure. Noted time point: patch test 1, 2 weeks after DPC sensitization. Described treatment: therapeutic diphenylcyclopropenone sensitization with weekly scalp DPC. Germline values: CDR1 SGHTA, CDR2 FQGTGA. V was clipped by 4 bases and J by 1 base, with 7 bases between them. The CDR3 spans 14 residues. Using its own MiXCR run on the RACE reads, TCRdb lists one record per CDR3 protein. The sample shows some 91,000 distinct CDR3 sequences, under 15% of them seen only once. At least ten counts were recorded for this clonotype.

The sample here was whole blood, taken in connection with sensitization to the hapten diphenylcyclopropenone (DPC). The chain uses TRBV7-3 and TRBJ2-2, with a weak D call TRBD2 (5 bases). The sequence came from a woman aged 40-49 years with alopecia areata. Some clones in this sample may be carry-over from other donors' samples. CDR3 in amino acids: CASSSGLNTGELFF. The CDR3, as DNA: TGTGCCAGCAGCTCCGGACTGAACACCGGGGAGCTGTTTTTT.